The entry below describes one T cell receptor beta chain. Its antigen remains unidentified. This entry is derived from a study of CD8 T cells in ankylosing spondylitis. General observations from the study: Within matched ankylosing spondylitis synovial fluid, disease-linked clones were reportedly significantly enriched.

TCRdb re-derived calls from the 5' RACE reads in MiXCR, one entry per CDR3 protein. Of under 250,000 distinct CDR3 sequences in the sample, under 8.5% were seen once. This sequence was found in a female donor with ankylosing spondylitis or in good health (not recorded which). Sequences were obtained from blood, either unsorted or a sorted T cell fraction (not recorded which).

CDR3 sequence: CASSLAGTAYNEQFF. Written as DNA, the CDR3 is TGTGCCAGCAGCTTAGCCGGGACAGCCTACAATGAGCAGTTCTTC. V gene TRBV11-2 combines with J gene TRBJ2-1; the match to TRBD1 covers 7 bases. CDR1 is SGHAT, CDR2 FQNNGV, per germline. Germline trimming cut 1 base from V and 2 bases from J; bases unmatched to any gene: 2. There are 15 residues in the CDR3.